This T cell receptor beta chain was captured in a study of spatial heterogeneity in lung cancer (dated by TCRdb to the late 2010s). Study-level background: Samples were obtained from about 75 patients with early-stage, untreated non-small cell lung cancer from the lung TRACERx cohort. Follow-up PBMC samples were sequenced whenever available, with the median time to follow-up being approximately 2 years after resection. More beta-chain than alpha-chain transcripts were consistently detected, likely reflecting higher beta-chain transcript abundance. In the raw uncorrected reads, each unique combination of TCR and UMI appeared more than ten times on average. The study quantitatively compared TCR alpha and beta repertoires across multiple tumor regions, matched nontumor lung and blood in non-small cell lung cancer. Nonsynonymous mutation counts, determined by whole-exome sequencing of tumor tissue, were related to features of the TCR repertoire. Both alpha and beta chains were TCR-sequenced in samples taken at surgery, namely 220 tumor regions, under 80 matched nontumor lung samples and 45 to 60 PBMC samples. Study-wide conclusions, independent of this receptor: Comparisons of baseline and follow-up blood repertoires included only about 15 patients. Additional single-cell paired TCR alpha and beta sequencing was considered necessary to confirm, at a functional level, the hypothesis that regional TCRs recognize regional mutations. Ubiquitous expanded tumor TCRs were found in blood more often at tumor resection than at routine follow-up.

The intended sense of this specimen's time point label: blood at routine non-recurrence follow-up after resection. For TCR sequencing, whole RNA was extracted from tumor and nontumor lung tissue, or from cryopreserved PBMC samples, and no cell sorting was done. A patient was chosen for TCR sequencing only when enough RNA was available from at least two tumor regions. Library prep was done by 5' RACE. Sequencing used a NextSeq 500. The TCR library protocol attached a unique molecular identifier to each TCR cDNA molecule to allow correction of PCR and sequencing errors. As for the authors' bioinformatics: Decombinator tools were used for TCR identification, UMI-based error correction and CDR3 extraction. Expanded TCRs were defined as those above a frequency of 2 per 1,000, corresponding to the top 1% of the tumor frequency distribution. Rényi diversity was computed with the R vegan package after subsampling each repertoire 100 times to 5,000 TCRs. CDR3 similarity networks were built from amino acid triplet string-kernel similarity, connecting CDR3s with pairwise similarity above 0.82. The public reads were quality trimmed at Q25 with fastp and then assembled into clones with MiXCR by TCRdb, keeping productive beta chains. Identical CDR3 protein sequences are pooled into one entry, listed with their most common genes and DNA. The V and J calls reflect TCRdb's pipeline rather than the authors' work. In this sample the table shows about 120,000 distinct CDR3 sequences, 12% of which occur a single time. 16% of the sample lies in the top ten.

In the case of this clonotype: Its antigen specificity is not known. There are no base qualities to consult, and no much larger clone falls within one base.

As encoded in the germline V gene, CDR1 is SNHLY while CDR2 is FYNNEI. Counted from cysteine to phenylalanine, this CDR3 has 12 amino acids. Left in the record is the CDR3 DNA by itself, 36 bases read in frame from the first base. The V and J ends are trimmed by 4 bases and 6 bases, leaving 7 bases between them. The starting material was PBMCs, obtained at follow-up. The receptor chain draws on TRBV2 and TRBJ2-1; the D gene lacks a confident call. The origin of this receptor is a male donor with early-stage non-small cell lung cancer. The CDR3 is CASSAVSNEQFF. Here is the DNA: TGTGCCAGCAGTGCCGTTAGCAATGAGCAGTTCTTC. This CDR3, with the reference TRBV2 and TRBJ2-1 proteins standing in past its ends, gives the full variable domain EPEVTQTPSHQVTQMGQEVILRCVPISNHLYFYWYRQILGQKVEFLVSFYNNEISEKSEIFDDQFSVERPDGSNFTLKIRSTKLEDSAMYFCASSAVSNEQFFGPGTRLTVL.